A single sample is the source of the 32 T cell receptor beta chains below, sequenced in a study of T cells after yellow fever vaccination. TCRdb used MiXCR to reprocess the 5' RACE reads, holding one entry per CDR3 protein. The data show 140,000 to 150,000 distinct CDR3 sequences, about 6.9% seen once. This specimen consisted of CD4+ T cells sorted from PBMCs, obtained 10 days after the yellow fever booster vaccination. The receptors were sampled from a man aged 25 to 45 who received the YFV17D yellow fever vaccine.

This clonotype was counted ten times or more. This rearrangement joins TRBV21-1 to TRBJ1-1; the table's D call, TRBD1, has no DNA check behind it. TRBV21-1 is tagged as a pseudogene. The CDR3 length is 17 residues. The CDR3 DNA is TGTGCCAGCAGCATCATCTTGGACAGGGAGAGGAACACTGAAGCTTTCTTT. Its protein is CASSIILDRERNTEAFF.

This clonotype has at least ten counts. The chain couples TRBV12-3 or TRBV12-4 to TRBJ2-1; D is uncertain. This CDR3 is built from 13 residues. Trimming cost V 6 bases and J 5 bases, with 11 bases left between them. The CDR3: CASRPRTDNEQFF. For the CDR3, the DNA is TGTGCCAGCAGGCCGCGGACGGACAATGAGCAGTTCTTC.

The chain is built from TRBV6-1 and TRBJ1-2; the D gene is possibly TRBD1 (5 bases). V shed 7 bases and J shed 4 bases, with 13 bases lying between them. CDR1 and CDR2 (germline): MNHNS, SASEGT. The CDR3 has 13 residues. The CDR3 sequence: CASTRAPSYGYTF. CDR3 DNA sequence: TGTGCCAGCACCAGGGCCCCGAGCTATGGCTACACCTTC.

This clonotype has at least ten counts. The chain joins TRBV6-5 to TRBJ2-1; 8 nucleotides match TRBD2. J was trimmed by 6 bases and V by 2 bases; bases with no gene match: 6. Germline values: CDR1 MNHEY, CDR2 SVGAGI. The CDR3 is 15 amino acids. In DNA form, the CDR3 reads TGTGCCAGCAGTTACGGGGGGAGCGGGGGCAATGAGCAGTTCTTC. Translation: CASSYGGSGGNEQFF.

V usage is TRBV7-2 and J usage is TRBJ2-5, with D possibly matching TRBD2 (5 bases). From germline, CDR1 is SGHTA and CDR2 FQGNSA. The CDR3 spans 16 residues. Trimming cost V 5 bases and J 5 bases, with 21 bases left between them. Here the CDR3 reads CASSLSLGGRVETQYF. The CDR3 coding sequence is TGTGCCAGCAGCCTTTCCCTAGGAGGACGGGTGGAGACCCAGTACTTC. Using reference TRBV7-2 and TRBJ2-5 for the parts outside the CDR3, the full variable domain is GAGVSQSPSNKVTEKGKDVELRCDPISGHTALYWYRQSLGQGLEFLIYFQGNSAPDKSGLPSDRFSAERTGGSVSTLTIQRTQQEDSAVYLCASSLSLGGRVETQYFGPGTRLLVL.

This clonotype was picked up many times. The chain employs TRBV20-1 and TRBJ2-1; the match to TRBD2 covers 10 bases. Trimming removed 2 bases from V and 4 bases from J; junction bases left unmatched: 5. Germline V gives CDR1 DFQATT, CDR2 SNEGSKA (reference sequence). The CDR3 is made up of 15 amino acids. The CDR3 spells CSARQSGRAYNEQFF. The CDR3 region has the DNA TGCAGTGCTAGACAAAGCGGGAGGGCGTACAATGAGCAGTTCTTC.

For this clonotype: A much larger clone lies a single base off, so this may be a read error. The CDR3 protein is CSAVISGHETQYF. The CDR3 DNA is TGCAGTGCTGTCATTAGCGGCCACGAGACCCAGTACTTC. V usage is TRBV20-1 and J usage is TRBJ2-5; possibly TRBD2 for D (6 bases). The CDR3 extends over 13 amino acids. The germline gives CDR1 DFQATT, CDR2 SNEGSKA (reference sequence). V was cut by 5 bases and J by 5 bases, with 15 bases left in between.

This clonotype was found many times. V gene TRBV19 combines with J gene TRBJ1-1; no clear D. Trimming pared 3 bases from V and 4 bases from J, leaving 9 bases between. The CDR3 extends over 13 amino acids. CDR1 and CDR2 (germline): LNHDA, SQIVND (reference sequence). The DNA for the CDR3 is TGTGCCAGTAGTATGCCCCTTGGCACTGAAGCTTTCTTT. Its protein is CASSMPLGTEAFF.

This clonotype has a handful of counts. V is TRBV19 and J is TRBJ2-2; 8 positions match TRBD2. CDR1 is LNHDA and CDR2 is SQIVND in the germline V gene (reference sequence). With 5 bases clipped from V and 5 bases from J, the junction kept 4 bases outside the gene matches. The CDR3 sequence is 14 residues long. The CDR3 is CASSLREVTGELFF. CDR3 nucleotide sequence: TGTGCCAGTAGTTTGCGGGAGGTTACCGGGGAGCTGTTTTTT.

At least ten counts were recorded for this clonotype. The chain uses TRBV29-1 and TRBJ2-3; D is unresolved. The germline CDR1 and CDR2 sequences are SQVTM and ANQGSEA. Trimming stripped 3 bases from V and 6 bases from J, with 4 bases between. The CDR3 runs 10 residues. CDR3 coding DNA: TGCAGCGTTGATACCGATACGCAGTATTTT. Protein sequence: CSVDTDTQYF.

The J gene is TRBJ2-2, the V gene TRBV5-4, with a possible D match to TRBD2 (6 bases). This CDR3 comprises 15 residues. Trimming shortened V by 4 bases and J by 6 bases, and 16 bases separated the two germline ends. The germline V gene encodes CDR1 SGHNT and CDR2 YYREEE (reference sequence). CDR3 region: CASSRERGSAGELFF. CDR3 nucleotide sequence: TGTGCCAGCAGCCGCGAACGGGGGAGCGCCGGGGAGCTGTTTTTT.

The table lists this clonotype with many counts. The J gene is TRBJ2-7, the V gene TRBV5-1; D is ambiguous. The CDR3 covers 15 residues. Germline CDR1 is SGHRS and CDR2 is YFSETQ. Trimming pared 1 base from V and 0 bases from J, leaving 11 bases between. The CDR3: CASSLFSTTSYEQYF. The CDR3 DNA reads as TGCGCCAGCAGCTTGTTTTCTACCACCTCCTACGAGCAGTACTTC.

This clonotype was found many times. V gene TRBV7-2 combines with J gene TRBJ2-3; TRBD2 matches at 12 bases. The germline V gene has CDR1 SGHTA and CDR2 FQGNSA. The CDR3 is made up of 16 amino acids. V shed 5 bases and J 2 bases; nucleotides not matched to a gene: 5. The CDR3 here is CASSAGTSGYTDTQYF. The CDR3 region has the DNA TGTGCCAGCAGCGCTGGGACTAGCGGGTACACAGATACGCAGTATTTT.

This clonotype was detected ten times or more. V gene TRBV15 combines with J gene TRBJ2-2; unclear D gene. This CDR3 comprises 14 residues. Germline lookup yields CDR1 LNHNV and CDR2 YYDKDF (reference sequence). V was cut by 0 bases and J by 1 base, with 3 bases left in between. Here the CDR3 reads CATSRELNTGELFF. In nucleotides, the CDR3 is TGTGCCACCAGCAGAGAACTGAACACCGGGGAGCTGTTTTTT. The whole variable domain, remainder taken from reference TRBV15 and TRBJ2-2, is DAMVIQNPRYQVTQFGKPVTLSCSQTLNHNVMYWYQQKSSQAPKLLFHYYDKDFNNEADTPDNFQSRRPNTSFCFLDIRSPGLGDTAMYLCATSRELNTGELFFGEGSRLTVL.

Ten or more counts support this clonotype. The chain uses TRBV4-2 and TRBJ2-7; D perhaps matches TRBD1 (6 bases). Germline CDR1 and CDR2: LGHNA and YNFKEQ. V dropped 0 bases and J dropped 5 bases, with 11 bases sitting between them. The CDR3 is 14 amino acids. CDR3 bases: TGTGCCAGCAGCCAAGAGGGGGCGCGGGACGAGCAGTACTTC. Protein sequence: CASSQEGARDEQYF.

This clonotype appeared a single time. The V call is TRBV10-1, the J call TRBJ2-3; D unclear. The CDR3 contains 14 residues. Germline-derived CDR1 and CDR2 are WNHNN and SYGVQD (reference sequence). The V end was cut by 3 bases, the J end by 1 base, with 8 bases between. This chain's CDR3 is CASSDGTRTDTQYF. CDR3 in DNA: TGCGCCAGCAGTGACGGTACCCGCACAGATACGCAGTATTTT.

This clonotype was recorded at least ten times. The gene calls are TRBV7-9 and TRBJ1-4; D may be TRBD1 (5 bases). This CDR3 region has 15 residues. CDR1 is SEHNR and CDR2 is FQNEAQ in the germline V gene (reference sequence). V lost 7 bases, J lost 8 bases, and 20 bases lay in between. CDR3 protein: CASTSQGVLGEKLFF. The CDR3 DNA is TGTGCCAGCACGTCTCAAGGGGTGCTCGGGGAAAAACTGTTTTTT.

This clonotype has a count of ten or more. This chain joins TRBV28 and TRBJ2-7; D might be TRBD1 or TRBD2, each matching 5 bases. The CDR3 is made up of 15 amino acids. V was shortened by 7 bases and J by 5 bases, with 21 bases between the two germline ends. CDR1 is MDHEN and CDR2 is SYDVKM in the germline V gene. The CDR3 DNA is TGTGCCAGCACCTCTCCGGGACGCGTTATAAACGAGCAGTACTTC. This gives the protein CASTSPGRVINEQYF.

This clonotype was observed at least ten times. This chain joins TRBV12-3 or TRBV12-4 and TRBJ2-1; tentatively, D is TRBD1 or TRBD2 (5 bases each). Trimming left V 6 bases short and J 4 bases short, with 10 bases between. The CDR3 totals 13 residues. CDR3 sequence (DNA): TGTGCCAGCAGAGGGACCAGGTACAATGAGCAGTTCTTC. Protein product: CASRGTRYNEQFF.

This clonotype was observed a handful of times. This rearrangement joins TRBV7-2 to TRBJ1-6; 9 bases line up with TRBD1. CDR3 length: 17 amino acids. The trim removed 3 bases at V and 7 bases at J, leaving 10 bases unmatched. The V gene's germline CDR1 is SGHTA and CDR2 FQGNSA. Here the CDR3 DNA reads TGTGCCAGCAGCTTGGTGTCCGGGACAGGGCCCAATTCACCCCTCCACTTT. Translated: CASSLVSGTGPNSPLHF.

The genes are TRBV7-2 and TRBJ2-7; 9 bases map to TRBD2. There are 13 residues in the CDR3. Germline V gene sequence: CDR1 SGHTA, CDR2 FQGNSA. Trimming at V came to 8 bases and at J to 0 bases, leaving 2 bases not matched to a gene. The CDR3 spells CASLAGNSYEQYF. The DNA of the CDR3 is TGTGCCAGCCTAGCGGGAAACTCCTACGAGCAGTACTTC.

In DNA, the CDR3 is TGTGCCAGCAGCCCCGGGCGGCTCTGCGGTAATGAGCAGTTCTTC. As protein: CASSPGRLCGNEQFF. V gene TRBV4-2 combines with J gene TRBJ2-1, with D uncertain. CDR1 and CDR2 from the germline V gene are LGHNA and YNFKEQ. With 4 bases removed from V and 7 bases from J, the gap between germline ends came to 17 bases. The CDR3 is made up of 15 amino acids.

The V and J genes are TRBV3-1 and TRBJ1-5; D unresolved. Germline CDR1 and CDR2: LGHDT and YNNKEL (reference sequence). V lost 0 bases to trimming and J lost 6 bases, with 9 bases between them. This CDR3 has 14 residues. CDR3 nucleotide sequence: TGTGCCAGCAGCCAAGATTGGTGCGGTCAGCCCCAGCATTTT. This codes for CASSQDWCGQPQHF.

This clonotype was detected ten times or more. The CDR3 sequence is CASRLDGGNEQFF. Here the CDR3 DNA reads TGTGCCAGCAGGCTAGATGGGGGAAATGAGCAGTTCTTC. The rearrangement joins TRBV2 to TRBJ2-1, with D perhaps given as TRBD1 or TRBD2 (5 bases each). Deletions cut 6 bases from V and 7 bases from J, with 13 bases between. Germline CDR1 is SNHLY and CDR2 is FYNNEI. The CDR3 covers 13 residues.

The rearrangement uses TRBV5-1 and TRBJ2-7, with TRBD1 matching 7 bases. Germline CDR1 SGHRS, CDR2 YFSETQ. The J segment lost 3 bases and the V segment lost 4 bases, leaving 10 bases of the junction unmatched. This CDR3 is 15 amino acids long. This CDR3 is CASSLRQGWGYEQYF. For the CDR3, the DNA is TGCGCCAGCAGCCTCAGACAGGGCTGGGGCTACGAGCAGTACTTC.

There are many counts of this clonotype. The genes are TRBV20-1 and TRBJ2-7, with D possibly TRBD1 on 5 matching bases. In germline, CDR1 is DFQATT, CDR2 SNEGSKA (reference sequence). The germline V and J ends were trimmed by 3 bases and 3 bases, with 9 bases remaining between them. The CDR3 length is 12 residues. The CDR3 is CSARGQDYEQYF. The DNA for the CDR3 is TGCAGTGCTAGGGGGCAAGACTACGAGCAGTACTTC.

The genes are TRBV29-1 and TRBJ2-1, with no clear D. This CDR3 has 12 amino acids. Deletions cut 3 bases from V and 5 bases from J, with 8 bases between. The germline gives CDR1 SQVTM, CDR2 ANQGSEA. The DNA for the CDR3 is TGCAGCGTTGAGGGCTTTCACAATGAGCAGTTCTTC. Translating gives CSVEGFHNEQFF.

This clonotype was counted at least ten times. The V call is TRBV3-1, the J call TRBJ2-5; D is unresolved. This CDR3 region has 14 residues. Trimming took 3 bases from V and 5 from J, leaving 13 bases between them. Germline CDR1 is LGHDT and CDR2 is YNNKEL (reference sequence). CDR3 nucleotide sequence: TGTGCCAGCAGCCAGCCAGGTGGGCGGGAGACCCAGTACTTC. Protein product: CASSQPGGRETQYF.

This clonotype showed up many times. V usage is TRBV5-6 and J usage is TRBJ2-5; tentative D call: TRBD1 (6 bases). This CDR3 comprises 14 residues. With 0 bases removed from V and 6 bases from J, the gap between germline ends came to 12 bases. The germline CDR1 and CDR2 sequences are SGHDT and YYEEEE. The CDR3 DNA follows: TGTGCCAGCAGCTTGGCTCAGGGGCGGAAGACCCAGTACTTC. Translated: CASSLAQGRKTQYF.

This clonotype was seen ten or more times. The CDR3 sequence is CASQTSGPRGETQYF. The CDR3 DNA sequence: TGCGCCAGCCAAACTTCGGGACCGCGGGGAGAGACCCAGTACTTC. The rearrangement joins TRBV5-1 to TRBJ2-5, with D maybe TRBD2 (6 bases). Germline-derived CDR1 and CDR2 are SGHRS and YFSETQ. Trimming stripped 7 bases from V and 4 bases from J, with 20 bases between. CDR3 length: 15 amino acids.

The chain carries TRBV5-1 and TRBJ2-5, with D uncertain. V was clipped by 4 bases and J by 5 bases, with 15 bases between them. Germline V lookup: CDR1 SGHRS, CDR2 YFSETQ. The CDR3 is 14 amino acids. CDR3 nucleotides: TGCGCCAGCAGCGCGGCACTTTTGCGTGAGACCCAGTACTTC. Its protein is CASSAALLRETQYF.

This clonotype was counted at least ten times. The chain recombines TRBV19 with TRBJ2-1, with 7 bases identical to TRBD2. The CDR3 sequence is 14 residues long. Germline CDR1 reads LNHDA; CDR2 reads SQIVND (reference sequence). Trimming took 9 bases from V and 5 from J; bases not matched to a gene: 10. DNA for the CDR3: TGTGCCAGCAAGTCGACTAGCCACGACAATGAGCAGTTCTTC. Encoded protein: CASKSTSHDNEQFF. Supplemented by reference TRBV19 and TRBJ2-1, the full variable domain reads DGGITQSPKYLFRKEGQNVTLSCEQNLNHDAMYWYRQDPGQGLRLIYYSQIVNDFQKGDIAEGYSVSREKKESFPLTVTSAQKNPTAFYLCASKSTSHDNEQFFGPGTRLTVL.